The next 8 T cell receptor beta chains were all read from a single sample in a study of blood T cell repertoires in COVID-19. TCRdb's table, derived via immunoSEQ multiplex PCR, lists solely in-frame clones and lacks some. The sample has roughly 330,000 clones, approximately 87% seen once. Sequenced input: peripheral blood. The origin of the receptors is a woman between 50 and 59 years old with active or convalescent COVID-19.

About this clone itself: This specimen includes other DNA sequences encoding the same CDR3. The rearrangement joins TRBV12-3 or TRBV12-4 to TRBJ1-5; no clear D. The CDR3 has 12 residues. Trimming removed 7 bases from V and 4 bases from J, with 8 bases in between. CDR3 bases: TGTGCCAGCACCAGTGGTAATCAGCCCCAGCATTTT. Its translation: CASTSGNQPQHF.

This clone was detected only once. J is TRBJ2-1 and V is TRBV4-1; maybe TRBD2 (5 bases). V lost 0 bases and J lost 1, with 7 bases in between. There are 15 residues in the CDR3. Per the germline V gene, CDR1 is MGHRA and CDR2 is YSYEKL. The CDR3 is CASSQDPGSYNEQFF. The DNA for the CDR3 is TGCGCCAGCAGCCAAGATCCGGGGTCCTACAATGAGCAGTTCTTC.

A single count supports this clone. The chain joins TRBV27 to TRBJ1-1, with D unresolved. The V end was cut by 3 bases, the J end by 4 bases, with 12 bases between. The CDR3 extends over 14 amino acids. Germline V gene sequence: CDR1 MNHEY, CDR2 SMNVEV (reference sequence). The CDR3 loop reads CASSLAGGGTEAFF. The CDR3 DNA is TGTGCCAGCAGTTTGGCCGGAGGAGGCACTGAAGCTTTCTTT.

This clone was picked up a small number of times. This chain uses TRBV5-4 with TRBJ2-2; possibly TRBD1 for D (6 bases). The CDR3 is 14 amino acids. Trimming stripped 4 bases from V and 5 bases from J, with 12 bases between. In germline, CDR1 is SGHNT, CDR2 YYREEE (reference sequence). The CDR3 region has the DNA TGTGCCAGCAGCGGCGCAGGGGTGACCGGGGAGCTGTTTTTT. It is translated as CASSGAGVTGELFF. The full variable domain, with the rest looked up from reference TRBV5-4 and TRBJ2-2, is ETGVTQSPTHLIKTRGQQVTLRCSSQSGHNTVSWYQQALGQGPQFIFQYYREEENGRGNFPPRFSGLQFPNYSSELNVNALELDDSALYLCASSGAGVTGELFFGEGSRLTVL.

The chain has TRBV5-1 and TRBJ2-1, with TRBD1 identical over 9 bases. The CDR3 length is 14 residues. V lost 6 bases, J lost 8 bases, and 9 bases stayed unmatched. Germline assignment: CDR1 SGHRS and CDR2 YFSETQ. The CDR3: CASNRDREADEQFF. CDR3 in DNA: TGCGCCAGCAACCGGGACAGGGAGGCGGATGAGCAGTTCTTC.

This chain connects TRBV7-3 to TRBJ2-3, with 7 positions matching TRBD2. V shed 3 bases, J shed 4 bases, and the junction held 7 bases outside the gene matches. This CDR3 spans 15 amino acids. Per germline, CDR1 SGHTA and CDR2 FQGTGA. CDR3 nucleotide sequence: TGTGCCAGCAGCTTTGACTTAGCGGGCTCAGATACGCAGTATTTT. Translated, it gives CASSFDLAGSDTQYF.

This clone was counted only a few times. The gene calls are TRBV28 and TRBJ1-1, with a tentative D call TRBD1 (6 bases). The CDR3 is made up of 15 amino acids. Germline CDR1 reads MDHEN; CDR2 reads SYDVKM. Trimming cost V 6 bases and J 4 bases, with 18 bases left between them. This CDR3 reads CASSPTGSRSTEAFF. For the CDR3, the DNA is TGTGCCAGCAGCCCTACAGGGTCCCGGAGCACTGAAGCTTTCTTT.

This chain joins TRBV7-2 and TRBJ2-3, with TRBD2 matching 7 bases. The V gene's germline CDR1 is SGHTA and CDR2 FQGNSA. The CDR3 covers 17 residues. Trimming cost V 1 base and J 2 bases; bases outside gene matches: 9. In DNA, the CDR3 is TGTGCCAGCAGCTTAGGTAGCCTAGCGGCAAACACAGATACGCAGTATTTT. It codes for CASSLGSLAANTDTQYF.